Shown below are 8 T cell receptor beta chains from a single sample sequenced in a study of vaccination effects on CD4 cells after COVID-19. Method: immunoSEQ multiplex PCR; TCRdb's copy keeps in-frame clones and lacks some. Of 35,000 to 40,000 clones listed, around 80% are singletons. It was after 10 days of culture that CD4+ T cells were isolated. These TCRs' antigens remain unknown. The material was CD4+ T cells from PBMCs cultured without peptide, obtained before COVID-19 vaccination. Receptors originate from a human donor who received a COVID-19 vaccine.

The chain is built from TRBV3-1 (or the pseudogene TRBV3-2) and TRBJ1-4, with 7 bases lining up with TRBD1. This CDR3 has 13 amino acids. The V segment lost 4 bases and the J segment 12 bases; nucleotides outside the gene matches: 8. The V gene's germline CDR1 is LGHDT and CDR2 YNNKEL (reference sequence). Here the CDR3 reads CASSLRSDRELFF. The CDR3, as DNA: TGTGCCAGCAGCCTAAGAAGCGACAGGGAACTGTTTTTT.

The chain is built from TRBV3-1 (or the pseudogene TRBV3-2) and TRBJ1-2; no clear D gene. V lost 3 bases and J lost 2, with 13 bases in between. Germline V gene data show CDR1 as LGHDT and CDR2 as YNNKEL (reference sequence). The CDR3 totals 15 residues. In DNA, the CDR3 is TGTGCCAGCAGCCACTTGCGGACGGGAAACTATGGCTACACCTTC. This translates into CASSHLRTGNYGYTF.

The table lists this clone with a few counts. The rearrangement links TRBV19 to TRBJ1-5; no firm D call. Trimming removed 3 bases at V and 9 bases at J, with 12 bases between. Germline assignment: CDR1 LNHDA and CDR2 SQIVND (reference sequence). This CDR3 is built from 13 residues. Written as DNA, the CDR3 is TGTGCCAGTAGTATTTTAAGTTTTCCGCCCCAGCATTTT. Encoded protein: CASSILSFPPQHF.

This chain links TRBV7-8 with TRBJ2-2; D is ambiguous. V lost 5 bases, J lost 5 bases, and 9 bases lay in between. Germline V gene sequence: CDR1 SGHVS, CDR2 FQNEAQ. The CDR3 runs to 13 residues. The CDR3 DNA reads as TGTGCCAGCAGCCGAGAATTTACCGGGGAGCTGTTTTTT. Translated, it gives CASSREFTGELFF.

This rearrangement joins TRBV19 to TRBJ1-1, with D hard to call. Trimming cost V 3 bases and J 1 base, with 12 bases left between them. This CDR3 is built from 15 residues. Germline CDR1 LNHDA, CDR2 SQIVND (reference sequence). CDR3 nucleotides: TGTGCCAGTAGTATTTCCGTGACGGCGAACACTGAAGCTTTCTTT. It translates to CASSISVTANTEAFF. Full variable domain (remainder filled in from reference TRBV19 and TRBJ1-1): DGGITQSPKYLFRKEGQNVTLSCEQNLNHDAMYWYRQDPGQGLRLIYYSQIVNDFQKGDIAEGYSVSREKKESFPLTVTSAQKNPTAFYLCASSISVTANTEAFFGQGTRLTVV.

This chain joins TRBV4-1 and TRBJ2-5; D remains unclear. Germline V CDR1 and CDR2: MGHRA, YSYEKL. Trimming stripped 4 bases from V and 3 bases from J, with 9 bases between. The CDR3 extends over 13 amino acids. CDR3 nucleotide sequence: TGCGCCAGCAGCCGAAGACACGAAGAGACCCAGTACTTC. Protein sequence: CASSRRHEETQYF.

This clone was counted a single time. The CDR3 DNA reads TGTGCCAGCAGCCCAAGACAGGGGTTCAGCAATCAGCCCCAGCATTTT. Translated: CASSPRQGFSNQPQHF. The J gene is TRBJ1-5, the V gene TRBV5-8; TRBD1 matches at 8 bases. The CDR3 covers 16 residues. In germline, CDR1 is SGHTS, CDR2 YDEGEE. V lost 4 bases to trimming and J lost 1 base; unmatched junction nucleotides: 7.

Written as DNA, the CDR3 is TGTGCCAGCAGCTCCCAGCAGGGCTCCTACGAGCAGTACGTC. Translated: CASSSQQGSYEQYV. J is TRBJ2-7 and V is TRBV13; D is perhaps TRBD1 (5 bases). CDR1 PRHDT and CDR2 FYEKMQ come from the germline V gene (reference sequence). CDR3 length: 14 amino acids. Between the trimmed V and J ends, which lost 4 bases and 0 bases, there was a span of 10 bases.